This T cell receptor beta chain was sequenced in a study of control samples from healthy donors and cancer patients. Sequencing was performed with immunoSEQ multiplex PCR; in TCRdb, only in-frame clones are kept and a portion is missing. The sample lists approximately 70,000 clones; over 85% were seen once. CDR1 and CDR2 from the germline V gene are MNHEY and SMNVEV (reference sequence). With 4 bases removed from V and 0 bases from J, the gap between germline ends came to 10 bases. CDR3 length equals 15 residues. The genes are TRBV27 and TRBJ1-5; D is ambiguous. The sequence derives from a man aged 55 to 69 with lung cancer. The sequencing sample was made of PBMCs. The CDR3 DNA follows: TGTGCCAGCAGTTCAGGAGCGTATAGCAATCAGCCCCAGCATTTT. Amino acids: CASSSGAYSNQPQHF.